This TCR beta chain was obtained from a study of technical replicates of blood from a handful of donors. In germline, CDR1 is SGHDN, CDR2 FVKESK. This CDR3 is built from 13 residues. Trimming stripped 1 base from V and 10 bases from J, with 11 bases between. TCRdb keeps only in-frame clones here, not all; method: immunoSEQ multiplex PCR. The sample carries about 100,000 clones, over 90% recorded once. The receptor comes from a human donor in good health. The J gene is TRBJ1-5, the V gene TRBV14, with a tentative D call TRBD1 (6 bases). Sequencing was performed on T cells isolated from PBMCs. The DNA of the CDR3 is TGTGCCAGCAGCCAAGGGACAGTCGGCCCCCAGCATTTT. Protein product: CASSQGTVGPQHF.